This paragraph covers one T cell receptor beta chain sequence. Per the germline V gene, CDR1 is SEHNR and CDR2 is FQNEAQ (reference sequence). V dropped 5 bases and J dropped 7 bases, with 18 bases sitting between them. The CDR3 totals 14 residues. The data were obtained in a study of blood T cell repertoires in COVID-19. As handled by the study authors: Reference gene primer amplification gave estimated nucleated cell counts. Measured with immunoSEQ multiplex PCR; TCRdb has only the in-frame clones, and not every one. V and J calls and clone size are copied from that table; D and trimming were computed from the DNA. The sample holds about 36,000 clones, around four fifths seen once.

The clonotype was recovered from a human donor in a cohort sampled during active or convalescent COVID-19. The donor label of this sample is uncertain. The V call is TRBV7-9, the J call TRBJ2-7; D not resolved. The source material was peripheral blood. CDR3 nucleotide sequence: TGTGCCAGCAGCCCCTCCATCACAGTTGGGGAGCAGTACTTC. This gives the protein CASSPSITVGEQYF. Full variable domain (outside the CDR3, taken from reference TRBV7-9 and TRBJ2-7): DTGVSQNPRHKITKRGQNVTFRCDPISEHNRLYWYRQTLGQGPEFLTYFQNEAQLEKSRLLSDRFSAERPKGSFSTLEIQRTEQGDSAMYLCASSPSITVGEQYFGPGTRLTVT.